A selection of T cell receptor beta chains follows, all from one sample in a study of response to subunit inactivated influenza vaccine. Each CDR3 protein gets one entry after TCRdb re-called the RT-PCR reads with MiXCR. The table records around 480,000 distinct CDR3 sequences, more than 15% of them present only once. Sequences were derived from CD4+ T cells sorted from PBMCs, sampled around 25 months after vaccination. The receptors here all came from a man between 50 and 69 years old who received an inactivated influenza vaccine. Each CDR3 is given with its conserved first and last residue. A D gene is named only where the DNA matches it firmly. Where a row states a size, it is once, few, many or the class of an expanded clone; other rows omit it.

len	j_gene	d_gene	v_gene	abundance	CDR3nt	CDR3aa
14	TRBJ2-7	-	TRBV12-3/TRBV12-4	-	TGTGCCAGCAGCTGGGGGACCCCTACCTACGAGCAGTACTTC	CASSWGTPTYEQYF
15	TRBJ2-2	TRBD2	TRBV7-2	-	TGTGCCAGCAGCTCCCGCGCTAGCGGGGTCGGGGAGCTGTTTTTT	CASSSRASGVGELFF
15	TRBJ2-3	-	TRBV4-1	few	TGCGCCAGCAGCCACCCGGGTCCCCTCGAGGGTACGCAGTATTTT	CASSHPGPLEGTQYF
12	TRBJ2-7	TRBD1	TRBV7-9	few	TGTGCCAGCAGCTGGGACAGGGGCGAGCAGTACTTC	CASSWDRGEQYF
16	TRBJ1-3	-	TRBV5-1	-	TGCGCCAGCAGCTTGGAGTTCTCCTTGGCAGGGAACACCATATATTTT	CASSLEFSLAGNTIYF
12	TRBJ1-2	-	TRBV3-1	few	TGTGCCAGCAGCTATGGGGGAAATGGCTACACCTTC	CASSYGGNGYTF
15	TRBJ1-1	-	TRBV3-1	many	TGTGCCAGCAGCCAAGGAACAGGATTGAACACTGAAGCTTTCTTT	CASSQGTGLNTEAFF
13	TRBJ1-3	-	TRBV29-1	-	TGCAGCGCCAAGAGAGCCTCTGGAAACACCATATATTTT	CSAKRASGNTIYF
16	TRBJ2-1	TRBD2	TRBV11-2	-	TGTGCCAGCAAGGGTGGCGCGGGAGGAGTTAGCCATGAGCAGTTCTTC	CASKGGAGGVSHEQFF
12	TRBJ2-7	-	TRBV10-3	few	TGTGCCATCAGAGGGGAGCTCTACGAGCAGTACTTC	CAIRGELYEQYF
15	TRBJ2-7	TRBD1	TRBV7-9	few	TGTGCCAGCAGCTGGAACCGGGACAGGGCCTACGAGCAGTACTTC	CASSWNRDRAYEQYF
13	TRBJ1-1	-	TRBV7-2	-	TGTGCCAGCAGCTTACAGCCCGTCACTGAAGCTTTCTTT	CASSLQPVTEAFF
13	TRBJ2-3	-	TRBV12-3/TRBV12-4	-	TGTGCCAGCAATTCCCGGGGAACAGATACGCAGTATTTT	CASNSRGTDTQYF
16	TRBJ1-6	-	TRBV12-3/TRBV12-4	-	TGTGCCAGCAGCAAGAGCAGGGGCTCCTATAATTCACCCCTCCACTTT	CASSKSRGSYNSPLHF
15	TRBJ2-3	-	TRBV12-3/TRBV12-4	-	TGTGCCAGCAGTTTGGAGGGTGCTCGCACAGATACGCAGTATTTT	CASSLEGARTDTQYF
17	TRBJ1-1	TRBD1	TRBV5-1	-	TGCGCCAGCAGCCCGGGGGACAGAGTCCCTATGAACACTGAAGCTTTCTTT	CASSPGDRVPMNTEAFF
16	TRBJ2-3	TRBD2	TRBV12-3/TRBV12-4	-	TGTGCCAGCAGTTTGATAGTAGCGGGGGGCACAGATACGCAGTATTTT	CASSLIVAGGTDTQYF
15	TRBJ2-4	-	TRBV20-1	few	TGCAGTGCTAGAACCCCAGGGGTAGCCAAAAACATTCAGTACTTC	CSARTPGVAKNIQYF
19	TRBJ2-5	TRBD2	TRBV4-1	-	TGCGCCAGCAGCGAGACTAGCGGGGGGCTGGACGGTGGCCAAGAGACCCAGTACTTC	CASSETSGGLDGGQETQYF
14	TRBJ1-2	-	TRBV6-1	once	TGTGCCAGCAAACTGGGAGACGGCTACTATGGCTACACCTTC	CASKLGDGYYGYTF
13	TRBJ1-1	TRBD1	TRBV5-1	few	TGCGCCAGTTCGACAGGGGGGGATACTGAAGCTTTCTTT	CASSTGGDTEAFF
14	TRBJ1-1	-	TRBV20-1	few	TGCAGTGCTAGACATGACAGGAAGGACACTGAAGCTTTCTTT	CSARHDRKDTEAFF
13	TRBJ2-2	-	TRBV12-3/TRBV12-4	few	TGTGCCAGCAGTTTAGGGGTGGTCGGGGAGCTGTTTTTT	CASSLGVVGELFF
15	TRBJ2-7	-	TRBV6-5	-	TGTGCCAGCAGTTACTCCTGGCAGGAGATGGGCGAGCACTACTTC	CASSYSWQEMGEHYF
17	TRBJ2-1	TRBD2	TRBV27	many	TGTGCCAGCGGCCAACTAGCGGGAGTAGGTAACGACAATGAGCAGTTCTTC	CASGQLAGVGNDNEQFF
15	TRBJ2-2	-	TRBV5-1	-	TGCGCCAGCAGCACCTCTCCAGGGAACACCGGGGAGCTGTTTTTT	CASSTSPGNTGELFF
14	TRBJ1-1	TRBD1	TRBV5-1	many	TGCGCCAGCAGCTTGGACAGGGGTGGTTCTGAAGCTTTCTTT	CASSLDRGGSEAFF
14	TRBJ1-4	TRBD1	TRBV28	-	TGTGCCAGCCAAACAGGGGCCGCCAATGAAAAACTGTTTTTT	CASQTGAANEKLFF
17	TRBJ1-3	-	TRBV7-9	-	TGTGCCAGCAGCTTACAAAGGACAGCCAACTCTGGAAACACCATATATTTT	CASSLQRTANSGNTIYF
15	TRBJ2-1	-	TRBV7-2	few	TGTGCCAGCAGCTCCATGGGGGGGCGCTACAATGAGCAGTTCTTC	CASSSMGGRYNEQFF
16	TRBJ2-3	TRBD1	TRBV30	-	TGTGCCTGGAGTCCACGGGACAGGGGGCTCACAGATACGCAGTATTTT	CAWSPRDRGLTDTQYF
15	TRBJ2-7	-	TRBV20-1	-	TGCAGTGCTAGTCGCCCGATCGGGGGCAGCTACGAGCAGTACTTC	CSASRPIGGSYEQYF
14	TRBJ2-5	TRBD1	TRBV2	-	TGTGCCAGCAGACAGGGGCCCTATCAAGAGACCCAGTACTTC	CASRQGPYQETQYF
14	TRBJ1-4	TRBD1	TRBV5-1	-	TGCGCCAGCAGCTCGACAGGGAACAATGAAAAACTGTTTTTT	CASSSTGNNEKLFF
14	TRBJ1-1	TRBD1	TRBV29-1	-	TGCAGTTTTACTTACAGGGGGCGAGGCACTGAAGCTTTCTTT	CSFTYRGRGTEAFF
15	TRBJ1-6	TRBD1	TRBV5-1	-	TGCGCCAGCAGCTTGGCCGGACAGGGAATCTCACCCCTCCACTTT	CASSLAGQGISPLHF
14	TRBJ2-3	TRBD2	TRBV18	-	TGTGCCAGCTCAAGAGCGGGAGTTGTGGATACGCAGTATTTT	CASSRAGVVDTQYF
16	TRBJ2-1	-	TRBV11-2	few	TGTGCCAGCAGGAATCAGGGGGGGTTCTCCTACAATGAGCAGTTCTTC	CASRNQGGFSYNEQFF
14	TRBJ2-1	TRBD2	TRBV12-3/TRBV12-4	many	TGTGCCAGCAGCCCTAGCGGGGGGTCCGCCGTGCAGTTCTTC	CASSPSGGSAVQFF
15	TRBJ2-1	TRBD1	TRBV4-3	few	TGCGCCAGCAGCCAAAAGGACAGGGGGCTAAGTGAGCAGTTCTTC	CASSQKDRGLSEQFF
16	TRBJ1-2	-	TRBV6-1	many	TGTGCCAGCAGTGAACATTCCGGGACGGTAAAGATGGGCTACACCTTC	CASSEHSGTVKMGYTF
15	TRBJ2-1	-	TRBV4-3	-	TGCGCCAGCAGCCAAGATGCGAGGATATACAATGAGCAGTTCTTC	CASSQDARIYNEQFF
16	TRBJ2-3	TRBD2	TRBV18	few	TGTGCCAGCTCCCAACCTAGCGGGGTGCGCGCAGATACGCAGTATTTT	CASSQPSGVRADTQYF
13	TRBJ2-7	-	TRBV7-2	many	TGTGCCAGCAGTAATGAATTTTCAGGGTCGCAGTACTTC	CASSNEFSGSQYF
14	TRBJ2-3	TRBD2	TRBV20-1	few	TGCAGTGCCTTTAGCGGGGGGGCAATCGATACGCAGTATTTT	CSAFSGGAIDTQYF
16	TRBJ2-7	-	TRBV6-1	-	TGTGCCAGCAGAAAAGGGGGAGGGGGTCAGACCTACGAGCAGTACTTC	CASRKGGGGQTYEQYF
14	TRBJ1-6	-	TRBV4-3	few	TGCGCCAGCAGCAACACGGGGTCGGGGCAACCCCTCCACTTT	CASSNTGSGQPLHF
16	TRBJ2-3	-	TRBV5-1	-	TGCGCCAGCAGCTTGGCCGTGGGAGTGCCGGCAGATACGCAGTATTTT	CASSLAVGVPADTQYF
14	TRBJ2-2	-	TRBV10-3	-	TGTGCCATCAGTGAGTCGTTCGGCTCCGGGGAGCTGTTTTTT	CAISESFGSGELFF
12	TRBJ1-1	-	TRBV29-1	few	TGCAGCGCAGGGGCGCGGAACACTGAAGCTTTCTTT	CSAGARNTEAFF
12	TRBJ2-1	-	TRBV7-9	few	TGTGCCAGCAGCTTTCATGAGAATGAGCAGTTCTTC	CASSFHENEQFF
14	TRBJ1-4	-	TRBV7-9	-	TGTGCCAGCAGCTTAGCGTTGGGAGTTAAAAAACTGTTTTTT	CASSLALGVKKLFF